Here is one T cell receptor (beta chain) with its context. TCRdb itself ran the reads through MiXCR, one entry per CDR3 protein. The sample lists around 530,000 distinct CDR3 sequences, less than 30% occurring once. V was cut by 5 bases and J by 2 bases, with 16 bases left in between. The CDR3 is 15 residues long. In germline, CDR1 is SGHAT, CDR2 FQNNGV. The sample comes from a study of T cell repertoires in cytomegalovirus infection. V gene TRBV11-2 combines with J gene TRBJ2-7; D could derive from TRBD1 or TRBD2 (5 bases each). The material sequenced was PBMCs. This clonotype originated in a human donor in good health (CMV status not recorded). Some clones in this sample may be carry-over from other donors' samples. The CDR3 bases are TGTGCCAGCAGCAATATCGGGACGTCGACCTACGAGCAGTACTTC. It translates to CASSNIGTSTYEQYF. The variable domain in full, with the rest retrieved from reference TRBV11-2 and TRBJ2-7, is EAGVAQSPRYKIIEKRQSVAFWCNPISGHATLYWYQQILGQGPKLLIQFQNNGVVDDSQLPKDRFSAERLKGVDSTLKIQPAKLEDSAVYLCASSNIGTSTYEQYFGPGTRLTVT.